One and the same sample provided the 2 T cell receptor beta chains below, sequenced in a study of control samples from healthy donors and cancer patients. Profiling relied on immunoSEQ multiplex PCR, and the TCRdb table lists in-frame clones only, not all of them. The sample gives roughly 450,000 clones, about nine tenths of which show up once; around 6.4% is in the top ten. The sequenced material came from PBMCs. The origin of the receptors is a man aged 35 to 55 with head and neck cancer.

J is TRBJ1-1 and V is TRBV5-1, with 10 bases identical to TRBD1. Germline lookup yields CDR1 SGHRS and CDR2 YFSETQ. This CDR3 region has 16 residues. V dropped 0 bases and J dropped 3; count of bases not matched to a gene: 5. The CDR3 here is CASSLVGTGVDTEAFF. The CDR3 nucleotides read TGCGCCAGCAGCTTGGTGGGGACAGGGGTGGACACTGAAGCTTTCTTT.

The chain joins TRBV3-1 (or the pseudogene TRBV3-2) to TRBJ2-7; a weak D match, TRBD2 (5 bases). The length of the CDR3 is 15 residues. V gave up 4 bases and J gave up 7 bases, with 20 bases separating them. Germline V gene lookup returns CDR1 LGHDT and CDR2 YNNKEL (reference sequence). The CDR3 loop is CASSRRNEGLGEQYF. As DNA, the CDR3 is TGTGCCAGCAGCCGACGCAACGAGGGTCTGGGGGAGCAGTACTTC.